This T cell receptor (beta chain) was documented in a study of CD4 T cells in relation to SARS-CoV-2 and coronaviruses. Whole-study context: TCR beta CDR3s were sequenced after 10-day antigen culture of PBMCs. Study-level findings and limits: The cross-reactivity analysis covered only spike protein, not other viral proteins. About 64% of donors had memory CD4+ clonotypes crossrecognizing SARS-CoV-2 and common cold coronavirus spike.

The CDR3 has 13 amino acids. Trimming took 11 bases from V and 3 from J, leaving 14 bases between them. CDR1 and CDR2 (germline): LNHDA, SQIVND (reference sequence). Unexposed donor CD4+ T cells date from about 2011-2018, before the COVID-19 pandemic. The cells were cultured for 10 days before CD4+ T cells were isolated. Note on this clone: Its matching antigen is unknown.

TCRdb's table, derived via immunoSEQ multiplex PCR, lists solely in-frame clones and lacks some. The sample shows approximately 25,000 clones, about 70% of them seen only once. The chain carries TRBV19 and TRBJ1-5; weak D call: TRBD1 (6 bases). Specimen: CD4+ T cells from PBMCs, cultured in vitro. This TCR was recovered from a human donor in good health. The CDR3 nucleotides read TGTGCCGGCGGAGGGGGGCTCAATCAGCCCCAGCATTTT. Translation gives CAGGGGLNQPQHF.